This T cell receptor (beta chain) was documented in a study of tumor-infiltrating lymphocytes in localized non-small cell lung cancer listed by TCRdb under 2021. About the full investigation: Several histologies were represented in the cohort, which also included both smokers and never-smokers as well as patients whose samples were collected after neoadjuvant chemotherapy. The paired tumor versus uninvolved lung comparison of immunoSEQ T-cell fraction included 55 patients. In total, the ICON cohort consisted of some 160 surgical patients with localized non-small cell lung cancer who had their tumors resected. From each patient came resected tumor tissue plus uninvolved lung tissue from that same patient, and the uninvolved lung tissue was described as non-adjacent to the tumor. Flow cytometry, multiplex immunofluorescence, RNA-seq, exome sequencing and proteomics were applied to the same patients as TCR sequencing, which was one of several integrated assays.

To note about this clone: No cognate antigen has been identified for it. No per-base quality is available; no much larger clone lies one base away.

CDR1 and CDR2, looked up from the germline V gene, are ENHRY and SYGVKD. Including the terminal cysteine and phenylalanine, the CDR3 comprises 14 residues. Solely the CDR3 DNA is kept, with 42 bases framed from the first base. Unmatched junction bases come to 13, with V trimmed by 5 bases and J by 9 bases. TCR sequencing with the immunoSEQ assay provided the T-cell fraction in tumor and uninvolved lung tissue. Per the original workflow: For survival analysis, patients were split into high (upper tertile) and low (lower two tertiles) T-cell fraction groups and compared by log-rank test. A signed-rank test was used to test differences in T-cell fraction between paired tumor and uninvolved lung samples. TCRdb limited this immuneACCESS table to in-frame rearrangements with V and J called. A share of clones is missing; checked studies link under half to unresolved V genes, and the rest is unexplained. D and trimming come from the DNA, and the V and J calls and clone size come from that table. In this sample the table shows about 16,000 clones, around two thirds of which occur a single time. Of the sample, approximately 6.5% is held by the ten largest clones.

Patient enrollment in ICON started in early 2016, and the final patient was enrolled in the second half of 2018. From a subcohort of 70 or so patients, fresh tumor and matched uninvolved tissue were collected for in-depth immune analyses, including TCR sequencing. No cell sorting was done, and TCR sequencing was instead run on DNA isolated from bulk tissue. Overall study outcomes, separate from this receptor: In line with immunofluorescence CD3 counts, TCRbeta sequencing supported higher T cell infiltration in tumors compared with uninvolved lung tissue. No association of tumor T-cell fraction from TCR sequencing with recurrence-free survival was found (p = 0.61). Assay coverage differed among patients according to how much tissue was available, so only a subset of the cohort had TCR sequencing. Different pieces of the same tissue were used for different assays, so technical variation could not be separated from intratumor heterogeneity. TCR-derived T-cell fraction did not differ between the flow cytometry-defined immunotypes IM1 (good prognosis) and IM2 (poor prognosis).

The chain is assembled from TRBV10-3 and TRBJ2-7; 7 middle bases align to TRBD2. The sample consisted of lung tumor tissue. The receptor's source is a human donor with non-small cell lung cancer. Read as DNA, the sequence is TGTGCCATCAGTCTTTCTAGCGGCTCACTGGGGCAGTACTTC. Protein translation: CAISLSSGSLGQYF.